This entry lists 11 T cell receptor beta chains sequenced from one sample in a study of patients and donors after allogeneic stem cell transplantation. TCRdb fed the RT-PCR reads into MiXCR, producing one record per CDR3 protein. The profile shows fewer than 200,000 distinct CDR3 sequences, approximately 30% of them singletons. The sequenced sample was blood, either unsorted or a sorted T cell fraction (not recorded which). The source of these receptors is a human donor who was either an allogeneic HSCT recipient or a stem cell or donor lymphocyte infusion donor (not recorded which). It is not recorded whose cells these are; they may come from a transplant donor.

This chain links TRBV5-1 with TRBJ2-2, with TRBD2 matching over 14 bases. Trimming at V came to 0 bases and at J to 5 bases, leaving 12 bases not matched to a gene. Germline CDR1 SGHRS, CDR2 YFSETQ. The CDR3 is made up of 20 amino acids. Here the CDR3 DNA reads TGCGCCAGCAGCTTGGGGGCCCTGGGACTAGCGGGAGAACGGACCGGGGAGCTGTTTTTT. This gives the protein CASSLGALGLAGERTGELFF.

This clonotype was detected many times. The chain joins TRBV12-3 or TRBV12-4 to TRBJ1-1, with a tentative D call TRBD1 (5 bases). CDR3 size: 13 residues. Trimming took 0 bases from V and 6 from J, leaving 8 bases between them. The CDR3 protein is CASSLAGPAEAFF. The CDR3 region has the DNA TGTGCCAGCAGTTTAGCGGGGCCGGCTGAAGCTTTCTTT.

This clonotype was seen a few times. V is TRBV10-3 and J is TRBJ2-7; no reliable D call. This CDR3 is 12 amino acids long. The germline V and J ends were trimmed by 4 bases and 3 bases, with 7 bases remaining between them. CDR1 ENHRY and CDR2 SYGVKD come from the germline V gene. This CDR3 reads CAISALSYEQYF. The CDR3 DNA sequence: TGTGCCATCAGTGCCCTAAGCTACGAGCAGTACTTC.

The CDR3: CASSLRQGGSYTGELFF. The CDR3 DNA is TGCGCCAGCAGCCTCCGACAGGGCGGGAGCTACACCGGGGAGCTGTTTTTT. The J gene is TRBJ2-2, the V gene TRBV5-1; the D call may be TRBD1 or TRBD2 (7 bases each). Germline CDR1 and CDR2: SGHRS and YFSETQ. V was clipped by 4 bases and J by 3 bases, with 19 bases between them. This CDR3 is built from 17 residues.

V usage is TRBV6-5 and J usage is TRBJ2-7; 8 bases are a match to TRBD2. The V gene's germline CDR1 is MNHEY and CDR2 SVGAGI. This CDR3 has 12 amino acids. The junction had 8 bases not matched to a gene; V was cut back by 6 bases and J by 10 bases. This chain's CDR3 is CASSISGTSQYF. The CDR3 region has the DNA TGTGCCAGCAGCATATCCGGGACTAGTCAGTACTTC.

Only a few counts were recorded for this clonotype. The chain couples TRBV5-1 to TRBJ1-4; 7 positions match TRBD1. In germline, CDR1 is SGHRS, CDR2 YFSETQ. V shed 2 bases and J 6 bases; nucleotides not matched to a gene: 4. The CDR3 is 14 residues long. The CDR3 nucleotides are TGCGCCAGCAGCTTCGGGGACAGTCATGAAAAACTGTTTTTT. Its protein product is CASSFGDSHEKLFF.

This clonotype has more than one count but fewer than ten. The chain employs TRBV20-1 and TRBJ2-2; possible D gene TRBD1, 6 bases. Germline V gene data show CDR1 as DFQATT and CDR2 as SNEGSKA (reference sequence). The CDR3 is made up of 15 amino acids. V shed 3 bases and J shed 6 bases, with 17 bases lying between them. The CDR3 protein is CSASPLQGQAGELFF. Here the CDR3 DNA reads TGCAGTGCTAGTCCATTACAGGGCCAGGCCGGGGAGCTGTTTTTT.

CDR3 bases: TGTGCCAGCAGTGGCTCCGGGACAGGCGATGAAAAACTGTTTTTT. This translates into CASSGSGTGDEKLFF. The rearrangement uses TRBV6-5 and TRBJ1-4; 8 bases align to TRBD1. CDR1 and CDR2 from the germline V gene are MNHEY and SVGAGI. This CDR3 comprises 15 residues. With V trimmed by 5 bases and J by 6 bases, 8 bases remained unmatched.

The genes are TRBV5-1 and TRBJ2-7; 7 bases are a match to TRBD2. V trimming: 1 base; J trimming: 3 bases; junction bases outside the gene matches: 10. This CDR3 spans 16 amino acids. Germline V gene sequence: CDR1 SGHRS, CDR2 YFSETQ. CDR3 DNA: TGCGCCAGCAGCTTGTTTGTCGCTTCGGGGGGCTACGAGCAGTACTTC. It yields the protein CASSLFVASGGYEQYF.

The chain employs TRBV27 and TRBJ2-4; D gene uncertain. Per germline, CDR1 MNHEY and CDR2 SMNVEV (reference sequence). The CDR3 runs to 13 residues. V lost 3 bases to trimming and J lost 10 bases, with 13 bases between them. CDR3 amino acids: CASSLAWDAIQYF. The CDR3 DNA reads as TGTGCCAGCAGTTTGGCTTGGGATGCAATTCAGTACTTC.

CDR3 region: CASSLRLAGDSSYNEQFF. CDR3 DNA: TGTGCCAGCAGTCTGAGACTAGCGGGGGATAGCTCCTACAATGAGCAGTTCTTC. The rearrangement uses TRBV6-5 and TRBJ2-1; 12 bases map to TRBD2. The CDR3 runs to 18 residues. Germline V lookup: CDR1 MNHEY, CDR2 SVGAGI. V was pared by 5 bases and J by 0 bases, with 8 bases of the junction left unmatched.